A single sample is the source of the 18 T cell receptor beta chains below, sequenced in a study of technical replicates of blood from a handful of donors. The method was immunoSEQ multiplex PCR; TCRdb's version includes in-frame clones alone and lacks a portion of them. This table holds about 57,000 clones, around 87% found once. Sequenced sample: PBMCs. These receptors came from a human donor in good health. Some clones in this sample may be carry-over from other donors' samples.

J is TRBJ2-7 and V is TRBV9, with 16 nucleotides matching TRBD2. CDR1 and CDR2 from the germline V gene are SGDLS and YYNGEE. The CDR3 totals 16 residues. The trim removed 3 bases at V and 5 bases at J, leaving 5 bases unmatched. Written as DNA, the CDR3 is TGTGCCAGCAGCGCGGGACTAGCGGGAGGGCCCCACGAGCAGTACTTC. Its protein product is CASSAGLAGGPHEQYF. The complete variable domain, with remaining parts taken from reference TRBV9 and TRBJ2-7, reads DSGVTQTPKHLITATGQRVTLRCSPRSGDLSVYWYQQSLDQGLQFLIQYYNGEERAKGNILERFSAQQFPDLHSELNLSSLELGDSALYFCASSAGLAGGPHEQYFGPGTRLTVT.

The gene calls are TRBV6-6 and TRBJ2-1; D remains unclear. The ends were cut back, 6 bases at V and 8 bases at J, with 17 bases in the middle. The CDR3 spans 14 residues. Germline CDR1 reads MNHNY; CDR2 reads SVGAGI (reference sequence). The CDR3 spells CASRKNQDVDEQFF. Written as DNA, the CDR3 is TGTGCCAGCAGAAAAAACCAGGATGTCGATGAGCAGTTCTTC.

The rearrangement links TRBV6-6 to TRBJ1-3, with 7 bases matching TRBD1. CDR3 size: 15 residues. Germline assignment: CDR1 MNHNY and CDR2 SVGAGI (reference sequence). V was pared by 6 bases and J by 0 bases, with 5 bases of the junction left unmatched. CDR3 DNA: TGTGCCAGCAGCCGCGACAGGGTCTCTGGAAACACCATATATTTT. Protein product: CASSRDRVSGNTIYF.

V gene TRBV25-1 combines with J gene TRBJ1-2, with TRBD1 matching over 7 bases. This CDR3 contains 15 residues. CDR1 MGHDK and CDR2 SYGVNS come from the germline V gene. V trimming: 0 bases; J trimming: 8 bases; junction bases outside the gene matches: 9. In DNA form, the CDR3 reads TGTGCCAGCAGTGAATATAAAGGGGGCGCCATCGGCTACACCTTC. It yields the protein CASSEYKGGAIGYTF.

The chain uses TRBV5-1 and TRBJ2-5; D may be TRBD1 (5 bases). V lost 1 base, J lost 1 base, and 8 bases lay in between. This CDR3 spans 14 amino acids. CDR1 SGHRS and CDR2 YFSETQ come from the germline V gene. The CDR3 region has the DNA TGCGCCAGCAGCTTGCTTACAGGCCAAGAGACCCAGTACTTC. Translating it yields CASSLLTGQETQYF. Using reference TRBV5-1 and TRBJ2-5 for the parts outside the CDR3, the full variable domain is KAGVTQTPRYLIKTRGQQVTLSCSPISGHRSVSWYQQTPGQGLQFLFEYFSETQRNKGNFPGRFSGRQFSNSRSEMNVSTLELGDSALYLCASSLLTGQETQYFGPGTRLLVL.

The chain combines TRBV2 with TRBJ2-1; tentatively, D is TRBD1 (6 bases). V lost 5 bases and J lost 10, with 12 bases in between. CDR1 SNHLY and CDR2 FYNNEI come from the germline V gene. CDR3 size: 12 residues. Here the CDR3 reads CASSPDSGEQFF. Here the CDR3 DNA reads TGTGCCAGCAGTCCGGACAGTGGGGAGCAGTTCTTC. Full variable domain (missing parts from reference TRBV2 and TRBJ2-1): EPEVTQTPSHQVTQMGQEVILRCVPISNHLYFYWYRQILGQKVEFLVSFYNNEISEKSEIFDDQFSVERPDGSNFTLKIRSTKLEDSAMYFCASSPDSGEQFFGPGTRLTVL.

As DNA, the CDR3 is TGTGCCAGCAGCCGACAGCTAAGTAATGAAAAACTGTTTTTT. It specifies CASSRQLSNEKLFF. The chain has TRBV5-5 and TRBJ1-4; D is perhaps TRBD1 (5 bases). There are 14 residues in the CDR3. The V end lost 4 bases, the J end lost 4 bases, and 11 bases lay between the germline ends. CDR1 is SGHKS, CDR2 YYEKEE, per germline (reference sequence). Using reference TRBV5-5 and TRBJ1-4 for the parts outside the CDR3, the full variable domain is DAGVTQSPTHLIKTRGQQVTLRCSPISGHKSVSWYQQVLGQGPQFIFQYYEKEERGRGNFPDRFSARQFPNYSSELNVNALLLGDSALYLCASSRQLSNEKLFFGSGTQLSVL.

The chain employs TRBV10-3 and TRBJ1-2; D possibly corresponds to TRBD1 (6 bases). Trimming cost V 6 bases and J 4 bases, with 24 bases left between them. The germline gives CDR1 ENHRY, CDR2 SYGVKD. This CDR3 region has 17 residues. CDR3 in DNA: TGTGCCATCAGGCCTACCTCCGGACCGGGGACAACCTATGGCTACACCTTC. Its protein product is CAIRPTSGPGTTYGYTF.

This chain joins TRBV4-1 and TRBJ1-1; TRBD1 is a possible D gene (5 bases). The CDR3 runs to 15 residues. Deletions cut 1 base from V and 1 base from J, with 10 bases between. The germline V gene has CDR1 MGHRA and CDR2 YSYEKL. CDR3 in amino acids: CASSQGWQGNTEAFF. The CDR3 DNA reads TGCGCCAGCAGCCAAGGGTGGCAGGGGAACACTGAAGCTTTCTTT.

This clone was counted only a few times. CDR3 sequence: CASSTERGVPPLHF. The CDR3 DNA reads as TGTGCCAGCAGTACCGAGCGGGGCGTTCCACCCCTCCACTTT. The rearrangement uses TRBV6-1 and TRBJ1-6, with TRBD1 as a possible D gene (5 bases). The ends were cut back, 5 bases at V and 11 bases at J, with 16 bases in the middle. Germline lookup yields CDR1 MNHNS and CDR2 SASEGT. This CDR3 has 14 residues.

The chain joins TRBV7-2 to TRBJ2-7; no clear D gene. Germline V CDR1 and CDR2: SGHTA, FQGNSA. The V end lost 3 bases, the J end lost 4 bases, and 4 bases lay between the germline ends. This CDR3 is 11 amino acids long. Here the CDR3 reads CASSFLYEQYF. Written as DNA, the CDR3 is TGTGCCAGCAGCTTTCTTTACGAGCAGTACTTC.

V and J are TRBV6-5 and TRBJ1-5, with 8 bases fitting TRBD1. This CDR3 region has 15 residues. With 4 bases clipped from V and 2 bases from J, the junction kept 4 bases outside the gene matches. Germline V CDR1 and CDR2: MNHEY, SVGAGI. CDR3 sequence (DNA): TGTGCCAGCAGTTCCGGACAGGGTGGCAATCAGCCCCAGCATTTT. Translation gives CASSSGQGGNQPQHF.

This chain connects TRBV6-4 to TRBJ2-3, with 9 positions matching TRBD2. The CDR3 has 14 residues. The germline CDR1 and CDR2 sequences are MRHNA and SNTAGT. With V trimmed by 3 bases and J by 4 bases, 2 bases remained unmatched. CDR3 DNA sequence: TGTGCCAGCAGTGAGGCGGGAGGGTCAGATACGCAGTATTTT. Protein: CASSEAGGSDTQYF.

The V and J genes are TRBV6-5 and TRBJ1-2, with D hard to call. CDR1 and CDR2 from the germline V gene are MNHEY and SVGAGI. V was shortened by 11 bases and J by 3 bases, with 13 bases between the two germline ends. The CDR3 has 12 amino acids. The CDR3 sequence: CAARLEDYGYTF. For the CDR3, the DNA is TGTGCCGCGAGACTAGAGGACTATGGCTACACCTTC.

V and J are TRBV4-2 and TRBJ2-7; perhaps TRBD2 as D (6 bases). The V gene lost 2 bases and the J gene lost 2 bases, with 10 bases spanning the gap. The CDR3 is 14 amino acids. Germline V gene data show CDR1 as LGHNA and CDR2 as YNFKEQ. The chain's CDR3 is CASSQSGLTYEQYF. DNA of the CDR3: TGTGCCAGCAGCCAATCCGGACTAACCTACGAGCAGTACTTC.

The rearrangement uses TRBV7-2 and TRBJ1-2, with 9 bases fitting TRBD1. The germline gives CDR1 SGHTA, CDR2 FQGNSA. With V trimmed by 2 bases and J by 4 bases, 14 bases remained unmatched. The CDR3 totals 18 residues. CDR3 protein: CASSLFGTGRVQSYGYTF. The CDR3 DNA sequence: TGTGCCAGCAGCTTATTCGGGACAGGGAGAGTTCAAAGCTATGGCTACACCTTC. Full variable domain (missing parts from reference TRBV7-2 and TRBJ1-2): GAGVSQSPSNKVTEKGKDVELRCDPISGHTALYWYRQSLGQGLEFLIYFQGNSAPDKSGLPSDRFSAERTGGSVSTLTIQRTQQEDSAVYLCASSLFGTGRVQSYGYTFGSGTRLTVV.

The V call is TRBV6-5, the J call TRBJ2-1; the D is unclear. The CDR3 sequence is 14 residues long. Trimming took 10 bases from V and 2 from J, leaving 15 bases between them. Germline values: CDR1 MNHEY, CDR2 SVGAGI. This CDR3 is CATVPRFPYNEQFF. CDR3 sequence (DNA): TGTGCCACCGTCCCCAGGTTTCCCTACAATGAGCAGTTCTTC.

The chain has TRBV6-5 and TRBJ2-5; possible D gene TRBD1, 6 bases. Trimming removed 4 bases at V and 4 bases at J, with 13 bases between. Germline CDR1 MNHEY, CDR2 SVGAGI. The CDR3 has 14 amino acids. CDR3 in amino acids: CASSWLTGGETQYF. For the CDR3, the DNA is TGTGCCAGCAGTTGGCTGACAGGCGGAGAGACCCAGTACTTC.